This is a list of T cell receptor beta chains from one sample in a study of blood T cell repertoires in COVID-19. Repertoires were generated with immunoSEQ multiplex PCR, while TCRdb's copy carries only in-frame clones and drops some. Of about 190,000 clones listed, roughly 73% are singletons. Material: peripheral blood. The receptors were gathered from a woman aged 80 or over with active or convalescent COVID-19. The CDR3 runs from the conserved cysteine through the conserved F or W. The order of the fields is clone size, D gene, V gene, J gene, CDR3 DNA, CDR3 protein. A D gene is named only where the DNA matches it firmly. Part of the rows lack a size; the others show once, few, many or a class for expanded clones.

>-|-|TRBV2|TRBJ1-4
TGTGCCAGCAGGACGGGTTTATCAACTAATGAAAAACTGTTTTTT
CASRTGLSTNEKLFF
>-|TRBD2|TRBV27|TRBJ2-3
TGTGCCAGCAGTTTATTGGCTAGCGGGGGGGCCGCGGCAAGCACAGATACGCAGTATTTT
CASSLLASGGAAASTDTQYF
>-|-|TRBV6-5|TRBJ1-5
TGTGCCAGCAGTTCCTCAGGGAGAAACCAGCCCCAGCATTTT
CASSSSGRNQPQHF
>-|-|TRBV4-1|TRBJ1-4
TGCGCCAGCAGCCAAGAAGGCAGCGGTGGGAAACTGTTTTTT
CASSQEGSGGKLFF
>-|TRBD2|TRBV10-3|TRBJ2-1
TGTGCCATCAGTGAGTCGACTAGCGGGGGGGCCACCTACAATGAGCAGTTCTTC
CAISESTSGGATYNEQFF
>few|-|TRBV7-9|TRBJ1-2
TGTGCCAGCAGCTTGAGGAGTAACTATGGCTACACCTTC
CASSLRSNYGYTF
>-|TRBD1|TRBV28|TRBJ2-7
TGTGCCAGCAGTTTAGGACAGGGGGCGGATAATTCCTACGAGCAGTACTTC
CASSLGQGADNSYEQYF
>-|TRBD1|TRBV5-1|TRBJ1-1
TGCGCCAGCAGCCGATCCGGGACAGGGCTCACTGAAGCTTTCTTT
CASSRSGTGLTEAFF
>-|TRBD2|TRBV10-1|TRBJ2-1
TGCGCCAGCAGCCACGACTACAGCGGGGTCGGCAATGAGCAGTTCTTC
CASSHDYSGVGNEQFF
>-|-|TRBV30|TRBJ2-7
TGTGCCTGGAGTCTAACAGGGTACGAGCAGTACTTC
CAWSLTGYEQYF
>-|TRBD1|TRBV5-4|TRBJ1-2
TGTGCCAGCAGCTTGGGGACAGGGAGAAACTATGGCTACACCTTC
CASSLGTGRNYGYTF
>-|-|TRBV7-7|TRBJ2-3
TGTGCCAGCAGCCCAACCGCGGACACAGATACGCAGTATTTT
CASSPTADTDTQYF
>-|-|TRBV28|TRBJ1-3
TGTGCCAGCAGTCCCCTACCTTTCATCTCTGGAAACACCATATATTTT
CASSPLPFISGNTIYF
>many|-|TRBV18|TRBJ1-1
TGTGCCAGCTCAGGGCAGGAGAACACTGAAGCTTTCTTT
CASSGQENTEAFF
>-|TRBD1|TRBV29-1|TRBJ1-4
TGCAGCGTTACAGGGCAGGGGGCTGACGAAAAACTGTTTTTT
CSVTGQGADEKLFF
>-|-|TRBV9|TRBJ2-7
TGTGCCAGCAGCGCCAGACTAGGAACCTACGAGCAGTACTTC
CASSARLGTYEQYF
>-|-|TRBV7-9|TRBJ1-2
TGTGCCAGCAGCTCCGCTTATTCGCCCCCGGGCTATGGCTACACCTTC
CASSSAYSPPGYGYTF
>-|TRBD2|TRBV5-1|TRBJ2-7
TGCGCCAGCAGCTCCCTAGGCGGGGGGGCCACCTACGAGCAGTACTTC
CASSSLGGGATYEQYF
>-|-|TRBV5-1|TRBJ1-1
TGCGCCAGCAGCATAACAGAATTCACTGAAGCTTTCTTT
CASSITEFTEAFF
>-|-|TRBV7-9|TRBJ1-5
TGTGCCAGCAGCATGACAGCTAGCAATCAGCCCCAGCATTTT
CASSMTASNQPQHF
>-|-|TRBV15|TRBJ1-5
TGTGCCACCAGCTATCTAGATAGCAATCAGCCCCAGCATTTT
CATSYLDSNQPQHF
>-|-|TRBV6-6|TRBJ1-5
TGTGCCAGCAGTCAAGACAACAGCAATCAGCCCCAGCATTTT
CASSQDNSNQPQHF